The rows below give T cell receptor beta chains drawn from one sample of a study of technical replicates of blood from a few donors. Profiling relied on immunoSEQ multiplex PCR, and the TCRdb table lists in-frame clones only, not all of them. The sample carries 40,000 to 60,000 clones, 86% recorded once. Sequencing was performed on PBMCs. Receptors originate from a human donor in good health. Some clones in this sample may be carry-over from other donors' samples. CDR3s include the opening cysteine and the closing phenylalanine or tryptophan. The D gene is left open where the match is weak. A clone size is listed for some rows: how often the clone was seen (once, few, many), or a class if it is expanded.

length	V	J	D	size	DNA	CDR3
19	TRBV4-2	TRBJ2-3	NA	few	TGTGCCAGCAGCCAAGATCCCCCAGGGGGCGGGGGGGCAACAGATACGCAGTATTTT	CASSQDPPGGGGATDTQYF
15	TRBV5-4	TRBJ2-7	NA	NA	TGTGCCAGCAGCTCCGGGGGACCTAACTCCTACGAGCAGTACTTC	CASSSGGPNSYEQYF
16	TRBV7-9	TRBJ2-2	NA	NA	TGTGCCAGCAGCCTTACCGGGACACGGAACACCGGGGAGCTGTTTTTT	CASSLTGTRNTGELFF
17	TRBV5-1	TRBJ2-1	TRBD2	NA	TGCGCCAGCAGTTTGACTAGCGGGGGGACCTCCTACAATGAGCAGTTCTTC	CASSLTSGGTSYNEQFF
17	TRBV5-7	TRBJ2-3	TRBD1	NA	TGTGCCAGCAGCGACGAGCGGGACAGGGCTATATCAGATACGCAGTATTTT	CASSDERDRAISDTQYF
14	TRBV7-6	TRBJ1-1	TRBD1	NA	TGTGCCAGCAGCTTAGGGACAGGGCTGGAGGTTGCTTTCTTT	CASSLGTGLEVAFF
14	TRBV9	TRBJ2-1	TRBD1	NA	TGTGCCAGCAGCGCGTGGACAGGGGGATATGAGCAGTTCTTC	CASSAWTGGYEQFF
13	TRBV2	TRBJ1-1	NA	NA	TGTGCCAGCAGCGCCAGCGCGAACACTGAAGCTTTCTTT	CASSASANTEAFF
13	TRBV7-6	TRBJ2-3	NA	few	TGTGCCAGCAGCACTACATCCCCAGATACGCAGTATTTT	CASSTTSPDTQYF
18	TRBV19	TRBJ2-6	TRBD1	NA	TGTGCCACCCAGGCGGTGGACAGGGGGTTCTCTGGGGCCAACGTCCTGACTTTC	CATQAVDRGFSGANVLTF
13	TRBV7-8	TRBJ1-1	NA	NA	TGTGCCAGCACTCTCAGCGGGCGCTCTGAAGCTTTCTTT	CASTLSGRSEAFF
15	TRBV5-1	TRBJ2-1	TRBD2	NA	TGCGCCAGCAGCTCGGGGACTAGCGGGAGAAATGAGCAGTTCTTC	CASSSGTSGRNEQFF
12	TRBV18	TRBJ2-7	NA	NA	TGTGCCAGCTCACGACTAGACTACGAGCAGTACTTC	CASSRLDYEQYF
14	TRBV5-1	TRBJ1-1	NA	NA	TGCGCCAGCAGCTTGGATTCGCAGATGCCTGAAGCTTTCTTT	CASSLDSQMPEAFF
13	TRBV29-1	TRBJ2-5	NA	few	TGCAGCGTTGACCGGGGGGCCCAAGAGACCCAGTACTTC	CSVDRGAQETQYF
12	TRBV5-1	TRBJ2-7	TRBD2	NA	TGCGCCAGCAGCCCGGGGGGGTACGAGCAGTACTTC	CASSPGGYEQYF
15	TRBV15	TRBJ2-1	TRBD2	NA	TGTGCCACCAGCAGAGGAGACGGGACTAGTCGACTTCAGTTCTTC	CATSRGDGTSRLQFF
15	TRBV11-1	TRBJ2-7	NA	NA	TGTGCCAGCAGCTTGTCGACTGACAGCTCCTACGAGCAGTACTTC	CASSLSTDSSYEQYF
14	TRBV5-6	TRBJ2-2	NA	NA	TGTGCCAGCAGCTTGGGGGAGTACACCGGGGAGCTGTTTTTT	CASSLGEYTGELFF
14	TRBV27	TRBJ2-7	NA	NA	TGTGCCAGCAGTGAGGCGGGGTACTCCTACGAGCAGTACTTC	CASSEAGYSYEQYF
13	TRBV18	TRBJ2-5	NA	NA	TGTGCCAGCTCACCATTGGAGGGTGAGACCCAGTACTTC	CASSPLEGETQYF
16	TRBV5-6	TRBJ1-2	TRBD1	NA	TGTGCCAGCAGCTTGTTACGGACAGGGAATCTTCATGGCTACACCTTC	CASSLLRTGNLHGYTF
14	TRBV7-2	TRBJ2-7	TRBD2	NA	TGTGCCAGCAGTCAGGGACTAGCGGTGTACGAGCAGTACTTC	CASSQGLAVYEQYF
13	TRBV4-1	TRBJ2-1	NA	NA	TGCGCCAGCAGCCAAGATGTCTGGAGTGAGCAGTTCTTC	CASSQDVWSEQFF
19	TRBV5-1	TRBJ2-1	TRBD2	NA	TGCGCCAGCAGCCCGGAGGGCGGGGGGCCACAGAGCTCCTACAATGAGCAGTTCTTC	CASSPEGGGPQSSYNEQFF
14	TRBV7-2	TRBJ1-6	NA	NA	TGTGCCAGCAGCTGGGGGGGCTTGAATTCACCCCTCCACTTT	CASSWGGLNSPLHF
16	TRBV4-2	TRBJ2-7	TRBD2	NA	TGTGCCAGCAGCCAAGCGTCCGGGACTAGCTCCTACGAGCAGTACTTC	CASSQASGTSSYEQYF
16	TRBV7-2	TRBJ1-4	NA	once	TGTGCCAGCAGCTTAAGTCAGGGGAGGGGTAATGAAAAACTGTTTTTT	CASSLSQGRGNEKLFF
15	TRBV11-2	TRBJ2-5	NA	once	TGTGCCAGCAGCCCCTCGCCGGGAGCCCGGGAGACCCAGTACTTC	CASSPSPGARETQYF
15	TRBV6-5	TRBJ2-1	TRBD1	few	TGTGCCAGCAGTTACTCGGGACAGGGGAACAATGAGCAGTTCTTC	CASSYSGQGNNEQFF
13	TRBV25-1	TRBJ2-3	NA	NA	TGTGCCAGCAGTGACCCGGGGACAGATACGCAGTATTTT	CASSDPGTDTQYF
14	TRBV6-1	TRBJ1-2	TRBD1	NA	TGTGCCAGCAGTCTCGGACAGGGGAGCTATGGCTACACCTTC	CASSLGQGSYGYTF
16	TRBV7-9	TRBJ2-5	TRBD2	NA	TGTGCCAGCAGCACGACTAGCGGGAGAGGGGCAGAGACCCAGTACTTC	CASSTTSGRGAETQYF
15	TRBV19	TRBJ2-5	TRBD1	NA	TGTGCCAGTACCTACGGGACAGGGGGCACGGAGACCCAGTACTTC	CASTYGTGGTETQYF
13	TRBV5-5	TRBJ2-1	NA	once	TGTGCCAGCAGCTTACTACCACTGAATGAGCAGTTCTTC	CASSLLPLNEQFF
11	TRBV21-1	TRBJ2-7	NA	once	TGTGCCAGCAGCAATTGGCGGGAAAGATTCTTC	CASSNWRERFF
14	TRBV2	TRBJ1-2	TRBD1	NA	TGTGCCAGCAGCCGACAGGGGGTCGTCTATGGCTACACCTTC	CASSRQGVVYGYTF
14	TRBV6-5	TRBJ1-2	NA	once	TGTGCCAGCAGTTACGACAGCAAGAACTATGGCTACACCTTC	CASSYDSKNYGYTF
15	TRBV5-4	TRBJ2-1	NA	NA	TGTGCCAGCAGCTTGTTGTACGGGGGAGTAGGTGAGCAGTTCTTC	CASSLLYGGVGEQFF
13	TRBV7-7	TRBJ2-2	TRBD2	NA	TGTGCCAGCAGCACGGGGGGGGCCGGGGAGCTGTTTTTT	CASSTGGAGELFF